A selection of T cell receptor beta chains follows, all from one sample in a study of T-cell reconstitution after alpha-beta-depleted transplantation in children. One entry per CDR3 protein, called by TCRdb with MiXCR from the PCR reads. The data show 95,000 to 120,000 distinct CDR3 sequences, with around 6.4% seen just once and roughly 25% held by the top ten. The material was PBMCs, mostly from graft donor cells, obtained 360 days after TCRalphabeta/CD19-depleted stem cell transplant. These receptors all stem from a male patient under 10 years old who had a stem cell transplant for acute lymphoblastic leukemia, so the T cells may come from the graft donor. Both conserved end residues are part of each CDR3.

TRBV7-9	TRBJ2-2	16	CASSPQTATNTGELFF
TRBV20-1	TRBJ1-6	16	CSARESGGDYNSPLHF
TRBV4-3	TRBJ2-5	15	CASSPRQGLTETQYF
TRBV5-1	TRBJ2-2	15	CASSLALGRTGELFF
TRBV7-2	TRBJ2-7	14	CASSLGRGHYEQYF
TRBV28	TRBJ2-5	14	CASSPLGTMETQYF
TRBV20-1	TRBJ2-2	13	CSARDRYTGELFF
TRBV28	TRBJ2-2	19	CASRTLPRDTKNFTGELFF
TRBV27	TRBJ2-7	13	CASSSSAPYEQYF
TRBV2	TRBJ1-6	13	CASSGNIDSPLHF
TRBV7-2	TRBJ1-1	13	CASSPLLGTEAFF
TRBV7-9	TRBJ1-5	12	CASSFPGQPQHF
TRBV27	TRBJ2-1	15	CASSLDLVRGDEQFF
TRBV7-9	TRBJ1-1	15	CASSLAWGGNTEAFF
TRBV11-2	TRBJ2-6	18	CASSFPSYRQVRANVLTF
TRBV5-1	TRBJ1-1	13	CASSLVGHTEAFF
TRBV28	TRBJ1-3	14	CASRFGTPGNTIYF
TRBV6-5	TRBJ1-3	17	CASSYSQGHLSGNTIYF
TRBV11-2	TRBJ2-5	15	CASSFYRVPGETQYF
TRBV5-5	TRBJ2-2	13	CASSSPGAGELFF
TRBV12-3/TRBV12-4	TRBJ2-1	13	CASNSGGPGEQFF
TRBV9	TRBJ1-5	13	CASSPTGNQPQHF
TRBV4-3	TRBJ1-4	16	CASSQEEGGGNEKLFF
TRBV12-3/TRBV12-4	TRBJ1-1	14	CASTEEGVNTEAFF